This TCR beta chain came from a study of blood T cells in healthy people across ages. About the study: Template switching picked up about one barcoded beta molecule for each two T cells.

The CDR3 has 14 residues. V shed 1 base, J shed 10 bases, and the junction held 9 bases outside the gene matches. The germline CDR1 and CDR2 sequences are GTSNPN and SVGIG (reference sequence). A second about 7 to 12 cycle PCR used barcoded and J-beta primers. TCRdb redid the calling of the 5' RACE reads with MiXCR, one entry per CDR3 protein. The sample includes about 780,000 distinct CDR3 sequences, around 25% of them seen just once. The sample was also reused in another study, on T cells of mothers and their children.

The J gene is TRBJ2-1, the V gene TRBV30; 8 positions match TRBD2. Sequences were obtained from blood. This TCR came from a boy aged 5 to 17 in good health. CDR3 amino acids: CAWSGAGGEVEQFF. Here the CDR3 DNA reads TGTGCCTGGAGTGGCGCGGGAGGAGAAGTCGAGCAGTTCTTC.